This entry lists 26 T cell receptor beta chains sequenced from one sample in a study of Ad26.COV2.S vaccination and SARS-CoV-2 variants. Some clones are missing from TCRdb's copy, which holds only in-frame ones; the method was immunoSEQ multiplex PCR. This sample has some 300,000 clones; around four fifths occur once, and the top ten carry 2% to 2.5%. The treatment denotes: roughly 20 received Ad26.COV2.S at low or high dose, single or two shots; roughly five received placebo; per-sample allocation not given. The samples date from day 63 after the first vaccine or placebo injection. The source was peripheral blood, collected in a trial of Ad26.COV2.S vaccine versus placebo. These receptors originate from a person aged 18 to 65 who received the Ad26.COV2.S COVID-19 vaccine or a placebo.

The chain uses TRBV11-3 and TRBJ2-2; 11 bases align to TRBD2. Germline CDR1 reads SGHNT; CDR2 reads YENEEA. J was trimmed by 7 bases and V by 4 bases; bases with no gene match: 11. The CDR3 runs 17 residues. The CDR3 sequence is CASSSTKTSGESGELFF. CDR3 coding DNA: TGTGCCAGCAGCTCCACAAAGACTAGCGGGGAGAGCGGGGAGCTGTTTTTT. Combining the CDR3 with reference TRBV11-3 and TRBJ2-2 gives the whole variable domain EAGVVQSPRYKIIEKKQPVAFWCNPISGHNTLYWYLQNLGQGPELLIRYENEEAVDDSQLPKDRFSAERLKGVDSTLKIQPAELGDSAVYLCASSSTKTSGESGELFFGEGSRLTVL.

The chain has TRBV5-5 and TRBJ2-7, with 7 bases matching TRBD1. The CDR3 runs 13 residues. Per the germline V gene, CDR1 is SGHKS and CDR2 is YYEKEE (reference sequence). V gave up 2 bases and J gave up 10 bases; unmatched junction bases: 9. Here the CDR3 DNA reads TGTGCCAGCAGCTTAGGACAGGTACGAGAACAGTACTTC. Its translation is CASSLGQVREQYF.

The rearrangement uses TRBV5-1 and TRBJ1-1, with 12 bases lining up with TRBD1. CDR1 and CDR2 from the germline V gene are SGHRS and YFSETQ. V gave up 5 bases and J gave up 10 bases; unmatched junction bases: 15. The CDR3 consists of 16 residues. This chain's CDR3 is CASSSNPGQGANGAFF. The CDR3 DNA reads TGCGCCAGCAGTTCGAATCCGGGACAGGGGGCTAATGGAGCTTTCTTT.

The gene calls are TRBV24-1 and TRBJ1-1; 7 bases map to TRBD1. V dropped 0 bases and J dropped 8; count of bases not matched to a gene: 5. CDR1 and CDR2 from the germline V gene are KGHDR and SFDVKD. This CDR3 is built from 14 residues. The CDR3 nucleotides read TGTGCCACCAGTGATTTGGGCGGGACAGAAGAAGCTTTCTTT. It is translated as CATSDLGGTEEAFF.

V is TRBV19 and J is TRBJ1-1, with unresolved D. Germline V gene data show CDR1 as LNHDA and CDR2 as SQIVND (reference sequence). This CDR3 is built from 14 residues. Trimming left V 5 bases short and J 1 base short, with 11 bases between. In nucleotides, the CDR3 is TGTGCCAGTAGTTTGGGTCGGTCGAACACTGAAGCTTTCTTT. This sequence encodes CASSLGRSNTEAFF.

CDR3 bases: TGTGCCAGCAGCCCCGTTTCCGCCCAAGAGACCCAGTACTTC. Translation gives CASSPVSAQETQYF. The chain has TRBV7-2 and TRBJ2-5; D uncertain. CDR3 length: 14 residues. Between the trimmed V and J ends, which lost 5 bases and 1 base, there was a span of 11 bases. From germline, CDR1 is SGHTA and CDR2 FQGNSA.

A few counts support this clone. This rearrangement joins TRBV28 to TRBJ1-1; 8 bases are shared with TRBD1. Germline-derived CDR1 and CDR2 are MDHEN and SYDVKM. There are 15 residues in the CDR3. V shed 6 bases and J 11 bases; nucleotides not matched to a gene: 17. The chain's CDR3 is CASSAWDRMGVKAFF. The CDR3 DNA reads TGTGCCAGCAGCGCGTGGGACAGGATGGGGGTGAAGGCTTTCTTT.

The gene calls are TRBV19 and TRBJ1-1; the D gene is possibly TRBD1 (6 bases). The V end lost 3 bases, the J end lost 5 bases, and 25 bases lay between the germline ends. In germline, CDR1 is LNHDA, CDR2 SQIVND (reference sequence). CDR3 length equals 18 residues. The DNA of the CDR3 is TGTGCCAGTAGTATCCTGGGGGCGAGGTTCACCCCCAGAACTGAAGCTTTCTTT. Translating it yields CASSILGARFTPRTEAFF. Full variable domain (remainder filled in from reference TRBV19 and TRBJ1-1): DGGITQSPKYLFRKEGQNVTLSCEQNLNHDAMYWYRQDPGQGLRLIYYSQIVNDFQKGDIAEGYSVSREKKESFPLTVTSAQKNPTAFYLCASSILGARFTPRTEAFFGQGTRLTVV.

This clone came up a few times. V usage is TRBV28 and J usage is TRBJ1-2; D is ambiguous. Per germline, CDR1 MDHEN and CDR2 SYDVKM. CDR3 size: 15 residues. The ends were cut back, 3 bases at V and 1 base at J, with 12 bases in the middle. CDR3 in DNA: TGTGCCAGCAGTTTTGCGTCGAGCCTTAACTATGGCTACACCTTC. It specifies CASSFASSLNYGYTF.

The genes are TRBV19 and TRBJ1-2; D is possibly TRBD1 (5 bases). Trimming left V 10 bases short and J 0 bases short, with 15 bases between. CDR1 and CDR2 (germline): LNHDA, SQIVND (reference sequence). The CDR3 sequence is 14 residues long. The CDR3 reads CATTTLTANYGYTF. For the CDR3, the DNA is TGTGCCACCACGACCCTGACAGCTAACTATGGCTACACCTTC. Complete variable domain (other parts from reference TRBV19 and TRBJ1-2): DGGITQSPKYLFRKEGQNVTLSCEQNLNHDAMYWYRQDPGQGLRLIYYSQIVNDFQKGDIAEGYSVSREKKESFPLTVTSAQKNPTAFYLCATTTLTANYGYTFGSGTRLTVV.

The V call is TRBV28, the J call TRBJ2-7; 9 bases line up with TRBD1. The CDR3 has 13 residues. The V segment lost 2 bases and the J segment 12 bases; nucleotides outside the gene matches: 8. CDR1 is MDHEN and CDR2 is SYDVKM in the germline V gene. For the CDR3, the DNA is TGTGCCAGCAGTTTAATAAGACAGGGGGTTGGGTACTTC. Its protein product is CASSLIRQGVGYF.

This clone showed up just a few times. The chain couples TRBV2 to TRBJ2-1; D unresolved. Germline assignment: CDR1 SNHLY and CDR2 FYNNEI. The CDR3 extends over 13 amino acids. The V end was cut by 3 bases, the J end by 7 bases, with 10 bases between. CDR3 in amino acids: CASSEATRNEQFF. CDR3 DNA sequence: TGTGCCAGCAGTGAGGCGACCCGTAATGAGCAGTTCTTC.

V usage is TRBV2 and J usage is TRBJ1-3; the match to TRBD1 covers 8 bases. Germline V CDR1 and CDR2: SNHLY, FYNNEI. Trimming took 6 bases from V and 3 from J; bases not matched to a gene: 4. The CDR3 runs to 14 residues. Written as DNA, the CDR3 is TGTGCCAGCAGAGGGGACAGGCGTGGAAACACCATATATTTT. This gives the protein CASRGDRRGNTIYF. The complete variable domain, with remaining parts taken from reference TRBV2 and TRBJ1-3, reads EPEVTQTPSHQVTQMGQEVILRCVPISNHLYFYWYRQILGQKVEFLVSFYNNEISEKSEIFDDQFSVERPDGSNFTLKIRSTKLEDSAMYFCASRGDRRGNTIYFGEGSWLTVV.

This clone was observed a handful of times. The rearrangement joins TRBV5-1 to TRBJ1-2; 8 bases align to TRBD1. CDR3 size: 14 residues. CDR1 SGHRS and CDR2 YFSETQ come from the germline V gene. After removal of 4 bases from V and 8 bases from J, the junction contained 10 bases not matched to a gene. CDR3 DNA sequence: TGCGCCAGCAGCCCCGGACAGGGAGATTTAGGCTACACCTTC. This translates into CASSPGQGDLGYTF.

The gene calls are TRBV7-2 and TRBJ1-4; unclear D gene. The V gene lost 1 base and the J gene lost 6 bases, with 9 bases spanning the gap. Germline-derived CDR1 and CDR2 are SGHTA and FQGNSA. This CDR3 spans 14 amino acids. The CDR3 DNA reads TGTGCCAGCAGCTTAGGGGTGGAGGATGAAAAACTGTTTTTT. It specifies CASSLGVEDEKLFF.

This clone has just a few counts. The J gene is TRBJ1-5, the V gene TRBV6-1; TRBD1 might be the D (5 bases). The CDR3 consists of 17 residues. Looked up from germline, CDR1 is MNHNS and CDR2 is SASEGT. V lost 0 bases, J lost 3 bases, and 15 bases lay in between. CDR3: CASSEASWGPFNQPQHF. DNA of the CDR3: TGTGCCAGCAGTGAAGCGTCATGGGGCCCCTTCAATCAGCCCCAGCATTTT.

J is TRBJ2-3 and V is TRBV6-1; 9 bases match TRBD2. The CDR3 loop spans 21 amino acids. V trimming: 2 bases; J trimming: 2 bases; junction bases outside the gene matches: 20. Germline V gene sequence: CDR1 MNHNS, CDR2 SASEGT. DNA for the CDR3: TGTGCCAGCAGTGAAACCCTACACTGGTGGCTAGCGGGGACCTACACAGATACGCAGTATTTT. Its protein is CASSETLHWWLAGTYTDTQYF.

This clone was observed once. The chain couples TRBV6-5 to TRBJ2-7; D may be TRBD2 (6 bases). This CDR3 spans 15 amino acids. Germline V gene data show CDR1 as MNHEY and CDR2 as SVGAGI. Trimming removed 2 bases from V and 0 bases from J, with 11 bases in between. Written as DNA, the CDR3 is TGTGCCAGCAGTTACGTCGGGGGTAACTCCTACGAGCAGTACTTC. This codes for CASSYVGGNSYEQYF.

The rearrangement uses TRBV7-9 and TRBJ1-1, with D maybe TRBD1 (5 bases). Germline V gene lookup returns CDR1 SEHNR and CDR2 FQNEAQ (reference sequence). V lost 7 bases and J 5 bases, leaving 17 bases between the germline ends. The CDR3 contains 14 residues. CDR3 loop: CASTFNAWGTEAFF. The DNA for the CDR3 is TGTGCCAGCACCTTTAACGCGTGGGGGACTGAAGCTTTCTTT.

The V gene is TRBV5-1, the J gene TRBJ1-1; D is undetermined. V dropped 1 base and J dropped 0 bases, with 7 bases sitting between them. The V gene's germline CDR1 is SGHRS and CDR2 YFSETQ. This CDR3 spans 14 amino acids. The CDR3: CASSLLEMNTEAFF. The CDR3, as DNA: TGCGCCAGCAGCTTGCTAGAGATGAACACTGAAGCTTTCTTT. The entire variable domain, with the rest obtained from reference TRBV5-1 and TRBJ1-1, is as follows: KAGVTQTPRYLIKTRGQQVTLSCSPISGHRSVSWYQQTPGQGLQFLFEYFSETQRNKGNFPGRFSGRQFSNSRSEMNVSTLELGDSALYLCASSLLEMNTEAFFGQGTRLTVV.

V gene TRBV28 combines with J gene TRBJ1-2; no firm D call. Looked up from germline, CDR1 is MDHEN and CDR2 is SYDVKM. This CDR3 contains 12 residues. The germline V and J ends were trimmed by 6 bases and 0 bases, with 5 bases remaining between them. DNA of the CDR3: TGTGCCAGCAGCGAGGCTAACTATGGCTACACCTTC. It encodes CASSEANYGYTF.

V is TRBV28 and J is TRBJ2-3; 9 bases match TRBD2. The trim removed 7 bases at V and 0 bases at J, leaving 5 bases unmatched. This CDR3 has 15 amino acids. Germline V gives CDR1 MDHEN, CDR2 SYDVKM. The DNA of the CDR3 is TGTGCCAGCAAAATGGCGGGGGGGAGCACAGATACGCAGTATTTT. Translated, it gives CASKMAGGSTDTQYF. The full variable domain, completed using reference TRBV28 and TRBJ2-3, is DVKVTQSSRYLVKRTGEKVFLECVQDMDHENMFWYRQDPGLGLRLIYFSYDVKMKEKGDIPEGYSVSREKKERFSLILESASTNQTSMYLCASKMAGGSTDTQYFGPGTRLTVL.

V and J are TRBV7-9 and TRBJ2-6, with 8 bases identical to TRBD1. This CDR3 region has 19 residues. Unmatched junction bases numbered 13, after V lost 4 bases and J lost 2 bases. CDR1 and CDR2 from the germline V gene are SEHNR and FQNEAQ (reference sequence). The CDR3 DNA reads TGTGCCAGCAGCTGGTTCCTTAGGGGCAGGGGGCCTGGGGCCAACGTCCTGACTTTC. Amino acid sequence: CASSWFLRGRGPGANVLTF.

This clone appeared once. The chain's CDR3 is CASSQETGSSQETQYF. CDR3 DNA: TGTGCCAGCAGCCAAGAAACGGGCTCCTCCCAGGAGACCCAGTACTTC. This rearrangement joins TRBV14 to TRBJ2-5; no definite D call. The CDR3 runs to 16 residues. The V and J ends lost 0 bases and 5 bases respectively, with 16 bases between them. Germline CDR1 is SGHDN and CDR2 is FVKESK.

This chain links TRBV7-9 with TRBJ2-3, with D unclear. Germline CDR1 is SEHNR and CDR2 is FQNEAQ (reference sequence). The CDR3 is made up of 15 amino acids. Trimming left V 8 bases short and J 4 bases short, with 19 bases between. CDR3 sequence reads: CASQNDGIWADTQYF. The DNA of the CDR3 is TGTGCCAGCCAAAACGACGGAATATGGGCAGATACGCAGTATTTT.

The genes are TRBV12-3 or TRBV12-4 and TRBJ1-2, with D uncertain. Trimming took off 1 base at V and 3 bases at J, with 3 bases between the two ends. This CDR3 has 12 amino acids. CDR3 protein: CASSLDHYGYTF. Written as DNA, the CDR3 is TGTGCCAGCAGTTTAGATCACTATGGCTACACCTTC.